A single sample gave rise to the 11 T cell receptor beta chains below, sequenced in a study of T-cell reconstitution after alpha-beta-depleted transplantation in children. Molecular barcoding with unique molecular identifiers was used for the TCRbeta library. TCRdb itself ran the PCR reads through MiXCR, one entry per CDR3 protein. Of about 830,000 distinct CDR3 sequences listed, around 17% are singletons. The source material was PBMCs, mostly from graft donor cells, sampled 360 days after TCRalphabeta/CD19-depleted stem cell transplant. Source of these receptors: a male patient aged 10 to 17 who had a stem cell transplant for acute lymphoblastic leukemia, so the T cells may come from the graft donor.

The chain carries TRBV6-1 and TRBJ2-7; D uncertain. Germline values: CDR1 MNHNS, CDR2 SASEGT. The CDR3 sequence is 14 residues long. Trimming pared 7 bases from V and 4 bases from J, leaving 17 bases between. The chain's CDR3 is CASTRSYSNYEQYF. In DNA form, the CDR3 reads TGTGCCAGCACTCGAAGTTACAGTAATTACGAGCAGTACTTC.

This clonotype came up a few times. As DNA, the CDR3 is TGTGCCAGCAGTGCCTCCAGGAATTATGGCTACACCTTC. Translated, it gives CASSASRNYGYTF. The rearrangement uses TRBV6-6 and TRBJ1-2; D remains ambiguous. Trimming removed 5 bases at V and 5 bases at J, with 12 bases between. CDR1 and CDR2 (germline): MNHNY, SVGAGI (reference sequence). This CDR3 is built from 13 residues.

This clonotype was counted at least ten times. The chain joins TRBV7-2 to TRBJ1-4; 8 nucleotides align to TRBD1. CDR3 length: 14 residues. Germline V gene lookup returns CDR1 SGHTA and CDR2 FQGNSA. The V and J ends lost 3 bases and 7 bases, in that order; junction bases with no gene match: 4. The CDR3 DNA reads TGTGCCAGCAGCTTGACAGGGGAGGGTGAAAAACTGTTTTTT. This translates into CASSLTGEGEKLFF.

In DNA, the CDR3 is TGCAGTGCGAACGACCGGGACAGTCCTTCCTACGAGCAGTACTTC. Its protein product is CSANDRDSPSYEQYF. The chain employs TRBV20-1 and TRBJ2-7; 7 positions agree with TRBD1. The CDR3 is 15 residues long. In germline, CDR1 is DFQATT, CDR2 SNEGSKA (reference sequence). Unmatched junction bases numbered 12, after V lost 6 bases and J lost 1 base.

The J gene is TRBJ2-3, the V gene TRBV24-1; TRBD2 agrees at 8 bases. J lost 4 bases, V lost 0 bases, and 11 bases had no gene match. The germline V gene encodes CDR1 KGHDR and CDR2 SFDVKD. The CDR3 contains 18 residues. In nucleotides, the CDR3 is TGTGCCACCAGTGATTTGGAACTAGCGGACGGGTATCCAGATACGCAGTATTTT. This gives the protein CATSDLELADGYPDTQYF.

The chain is built from TRBV15 and TRBJ2-2, with D perhaps TRBD1 (5 bases). This CDR3 contains 14 residues. The ends were cut back, 0 bases at V and 6 bases at J, with 8 bases in the middle. The germline V gene encodes CDR1 LNHNV and CDR2 YYDKDF (reference sequence). CDR3 region: CATSRDRAPGELFF. The CDR3 nucleotides read TGTGCCACCAGCAGAGACAGGGCTCCCGGGGAGCTGTTTTTT. Filled out from reference TRBV15 and TRBJ2-2, the complete variable domain reads DAMVIQNPRYQVTQFGKPVTLSCSQTLNHNVMYWYQQKSSQAPKLLFHYYDKDFNNEADTPDNFQSRRPNTSFCFLDIRSPGLGDTAMYLCATSRDRAPGELFFGEGSRLTVL.

The sample holds a few counts of this clonotype. The chain employs TRBV11-3 and TRBJ2-1; 11 bases are shared with TRBD2. Germline V CDR1 and CDR2: SGHNT, YENEEA. The CDR3 length is 16 residues. V lost 1 base and J lost 5; bases outside the gene matches: 4. The DNA for the CDR3 is TGTGCCAGCAGCTTAGGGACTAGCGGGTTAAACAATGAGCAGTTCTTC. This sequence encodes CASSLGTSGLNNEQFF.

There are a few counts of this clonotype. This chain uses TRBV15 with TRBJ2-7; 9 nucleotides line up with TRBD1. Germline lookup yields CDR1 LNHNV and CDR2 YYDKDF (reference sequence). The CDR3 is 17 amino acids. J lost 3 bases, V lost 2 bases, and 11 bases had no gene match. The CDR3 sequence is CATSRTRDRVVHYEQYF. CDR3 DNA: TGTGCCACCAGCAGAACCCGGGACAGGGTAGTTCACTACGAGCAGTACTTC.

This chain joins TRBV7-3 and TRBJ1-2; D perhaps matches TRBD1 (6 bases). Deletions cut 5 bases from V and 5 bases from J, with 15 bases between. The CDR3 has 14 residues. Germline V lookup: CDR1 SGHTA, CDR2 FQGTGA. The CDR3 DNA is TGTGCCAGCAGCCTTCTGGGGGGGGCGTATGGCTACACCTTC. Encoded protein: CASSLLGGAYGYTF.

The chain employs TRBV28 and TRBJ1-1; 9 nucleotides match TRBD1. V was pared by 6 bases and J by 4 bases, with 3 bases of the junction left unmatched. This CDR3 comprises 13 residues. Germline V lookup: CDR1 MDHEN, CDR2 SYDVKM. CDR3 sequence: CASRDRGSTEAFF. CDR3 sequence (DNA): TGTGCCAGCAGGGACAGGGGAAGCACTGAAGCTTTCTTT.

The chain is built from TRBV6-5 and TRBJ1-6; D is possibly TRBD1 (6 bases). Deletions cut 4 bases from V and 3 bases from J, with 13 bases between. The CDR3 is made up of 16 amino acids. CDR1 and CDR2 (germline): MNHEY, SVGAGI. The CDR3 protein is CASSLQGPVYNSPLHF. The CDR3 nucleotides read TGTGCCAGCAGTTTACAGGGTCCGGTCTATAATTCACCCCTCCACTTT.